This passage covers 17 T cell receptor beta chains from one sample sequenced in a study of T cells in Graves' hyperthyroidism and ophthalmopathy (dated by TCRdb to between 2018 and 2021). Library creation used multiplex PCR. The sample was run on an Illumina HiSeq 2000. The TCR beta CDR3 regions were amplified from the RNA transcripts. The TCR CDR3 was subjected to a first round of RT-PCR using the HTBI primer set and the Qiagen OneStep RT-PCR kit. TCRdb itself trimmed the public reads at Q25 with fastp, ran MiXCR and retained productive beta chains. Rows matching on CDR3 protein sequence are summarized as one entry with the most common DNA and genes. For this sample there are around 300,000 distinct CDR3 sequences; about an eighth appear just once. The leading ten clones occupy roughly 8.5% of the sample. Specimen: blood. Every receptor here comes from a woman in her twenties or thirties with Graves' hyperthyroidism that later progressed to Graves' ophthalmopathy.

This clonotype showed up just a few times. V usage is TRBV10-2 and J usage is TRBJ1-1; no reliable D call. The V end was cut by 5 bases, the J end by 8 bases, with 15 bases between. Germline CDR1 reads WSHSY; CDR2 reads SAAADI. The CDR3 contains 13 residues. The CDR3 DNA follows: TGCGCCAGCAGTCCACGGACCACTGAAGAAGCTTTCTTT. Protein sequence: CASSPRTTEEAFF.

In its sample, this clonotype was seen many times. The rearrangement joins TRBV7-2 to TRBJ2-1, with 10 bases lining up with TRBD1. CDR1 and CDR2 (germline): SGHTA, FQGNSA. Trimming took 3 bases from V and 7 from J; bases not matched to a gene: 9. The CDR3 runs to 16 residues. In DNA form, the CDR3 reads TGTGCCAGCAGCTTGACACGCGGGACAGGGGAAAATGAGCAGTTCTTC. Protein product: CASSLTRGTGENEQFF.

This clonotype has ten or more counts. This chain connects TRBV3-1 to TRBJ2-3, with TRBD1 as a possible D gene (7 bases). CDR1 and CDR2 (germline): LGHDT, YNNKEL (reference sequence). This CDR3 is 14 amino acids long. V lost 4 bases and J 2 bases, leaving 10 bases between the germline ends. The CDR3 spells CASSLRGATDTQYF. Here the CDR3 DNA reads TGTGCCAGCAGCCTCAGGGGGGCCACAGATACGCAGTATTTT.

This clonotype came up many times. The J gene is TRBJ2-5, the V gene TRBV27; D unclear. The V end was cut by 2 bases, the J end by 2 bases, with 6 bases between. The CDR3 spans 13 residues. From germline, CDR1 is MNHEY and CDR2 SMNVEV (reference sequence). The CDR3 sequence: CASSLTIQETQYF. Written as DNA, the CDR3 is TGTGCCAGCAGTTTAACAATACAAGAGACCCAGTACTTC.

V is TRBV19 and J is TRBJ2-7, with 8 bases aligning to TRBD1. The CDR3 length is 14 residues. Germline V gene data show CDR1 as LNHDA and CDR2 as SQIVND (reference sequence). Unmatched junction bases numbered 9, after V lost 6 bases and J lost 5 bases. CDR3 loop: CASSPSQGANEQYF. The CDR3 DNA sequence: TGTGCCAGTAGCCCATCCCAGGGGGCCAACGAGCAGTACTTC.

This clonotype has at least ten counts. The chain links TRBV6-1 to TRBJ1-2; D uncertain. CDR1 and CDR2 (germline): MNHNS, SASEGT. V lost 6 bases to trimming and J lost 3 bases, with 8 bases between them. CDR3 size: 12 residues. The CDR3 loop is CASSPDYYGYTF. The CDR3 DNA is TGTGCCAGCAGCCCTGACTACTATGGCTACACCTTC.

Many counts were recorded for this clonotype. The CDR3 region is CASSQGSGNNQPQHF. The DNA for the CDR3 is TGTGCCAGCAGCCAGGGGTCAGGGAACAATCAGCCCCAGCATTTT. The V and J genes are TRBV5-8 and TRBJ1-5; D might be TRBD1 (6 bases). The CDR3 is 15 amino acids. In germline, CDR1 is SGHTS, CDR2 YDEGEE. Trimming took off 4 bases at V and 3 bases at J, with 14 bases between the two ends. Combining the CDR3 with reference TRBV5-8 and TRBJ1-5 gives the whole variable domain EAGVTQSPTHLIKTRGQQATLRCSPISGHTSVYWYQQALGLGLQFLLWYDEGEERNRGNFPPRFSGRQFPNYSSELNVNALELEDSALYLCASSQGSGNNQPQHFGDGTRLSIL.

The chain is built from TRBV6-2 or TRBV6-3 and TRBJ2-1, with no clear D. V was trimmed by 2 bases and J by 7 bases, leaving 12 bases between them. Germline-derived CDR1 and CDR2 are MNHEY and SVGEGT. The CDR3 sequence is 14 residues long. CDR3 coding DNA: TGTGCCAGCAGTTACGGTACCTCCGTTAATGAGCAGTTCTTC. Translation gives CASSYGTSVNEQFF.

This chain links TRBV15 with TRBJ1-5; D is possibly TRBD1 (5 bases). Germline loops: CDR1 LNHNV, CDR2 YYDKDF (reference sequence). CDR3 length: 14 residues. V was trimmed by 1 base and J by 9 bases, leaving 13 bases between them. This CDR3 reads CATSRVGAEGPQHF. CDR3 coding DNA: TGTGCCACCAGCAGAGTAGGGGCAGAGGGGCCCCAGCATTTT.

This clonotype has only a few counts. This chain links TRBV19 with TRBJ2-1; 9 bases fit TRBD1. Germline CDR1 is LNHDA and CDR2 is SQIVND (reference sequence). The CDR3 runs 16 residues. V shed 3 bases and J 8 bases; nucleotides not matched to a gene: 11. The CDR3 reads CASSMRGQGMVDEQFF. The CDR3 DNA reads TGTGCCAGTAGTATGAGAGGACAGGGGATGGTTGATGAGCAGTTCTTC. The full variable domain, in which reference TRBV19 and TRBJ2-1 provide the parts outside the CDR3, is DGGITQSPKYLFRKEGQNVTLSCEQNLNHDAMYWYRQDPGQGLRLIYYSQIVNDFQKGDIAEGYSVSREKKESFPLTVTSAQKNPTAFYLCASSMRGQGMVDEQFFGPGTRLTVL.

This clonotype was seen repeatedly, ten times or more. The rearrangement links TRBV6-2 or TRBV6-3 to TRBJ2-7; a weak D match, TRBD2 (5 bases). V lost 5 bases to trimming and J lost 2 bases, with 16 bases between them. The CDR3 is 15 amino acids. Germline V gene data show CDR1 as MNHEY and CDR2 as SVGEGT. In DNA, the CDR3 is TGTGCCAGCAGTACCACACTACGGGATCCCTACGAGCAGTACTTC. Encoded protein: CASSTTLRDPYEQYF.

This clonotype was observed a few times. V is TRBV7-3 and J is TRBJ2-3; 15 nucleotides agree with TRBD2. There are 16 residues in the CDR3. V dropped 5 bases and J dropped 6; count of bases not matched to a gene: 6. Germline loops: CDR1 SGHTA, CDR2 FQGTGA. CDR3 sequence (DNA): TGTGCCAGCAGCAAGAGGACTAGCGGGGGGGGGGATACGCAGTATTTT. Its translation: CASSKRTSGGGDTQYF.

In its sample, this clonotype was seen many times. The chain joins TRBV18 to TRBJ2-1; 12 nucleotides match TRBD2. The CDR3 covers 18 residues. Per germline, CDR1 KGHSH and CDR2 LQKENI. With V trimmed by 1 base and J by 0 bases, 4 bases remained unmatched. The CDR3 reads CASSPRLAGAVSYNEQFF. CDR3 DNA: TGTGCCAGCTCACCACGACTAGCGGGGGCGGTCTCCTACAATGAGCAGTTCTTC.

The chain joins TRBV10-3 to TRBJ1-3; a weak D match, TRBD1 (5 bases). V was pared by 3 bases and J by 0 bases, with 9 bases between. CDR3 length: 15 residues. CDR1 and CDR2 from the germline V gene are ENHRY and SYGVKD. CDR3 residues: CAISEPGSSGNTIYF. In DNA form, the CDR3 reads TGTGCCATCAGTGAACCAGGGAGCTCTGGAAACACCATATATTTT.

The rearrangement uses TRBV28 and TRBJ1-2; D is unclear. Germline-derived CDR1 and CDR2 are MDHEN and SYDVKM. The length of the CDR3 is 15 residues. V lost 4 bases and J lost 2, with 14 bases in between. CDR3 bases: TGTGCCAGCAGTTCATATACACAGAGCAACTATGGCTACACCTTC. Translated: CASSSYTQSNYGYTF.

This clonotype came up many times. The chain uses TRBV30 and TRBJ1-2; perhaps TRBD1 as D (6 bases). V shed 1 base and J shed 4 bases, with 10 bases lying between them. In germline, CDR1 is GTSNPN, CDR2 SVGIG (reference sequence). The CDR3 is 13 residues long. The CDR3 protein is CAWSAGAGYGYTF. The CDR3, as DNA: TGTGCCTGGAGTGCGGGGGCGGGCTATGGCTACACCTTC.

This clonotype was seen at least ten times. V gene TRBV7-9 combines with J gene TRBJ2-7; 7 bases line up with TRBD1. Germline V gene lookup returns CDR1 SEHNR and CDR2 FQNEAQ (reference sequence). The CDR3 is made up of 14 amino acids. Losses at the gene ends were 4 bases for V and 6 bases for J; bases not matched to a gene: 9. The CDR3: CASSSPGQRVEQYF. The CDR3 DNA sequence: TGTGCCAGCAGCTCCCCGGGACAGAGGGTCGAGCAGTACTTC.